This is a list of T cell receptor beta chains from one sample in a study of shared clonotypes between healthy human individuals. Produced via immunoSEQ multiplex PCR; TCRdb's table is partial and in-frame only. The data hold around 2.1 million clones, with approximately 94% observed a single time. The sample comprised naive CD4+ T cells sorted from blood. These receptors were taken from a man aged 18 to 29 in good health. CDR3s include the opening cysteine and the closing phenylalanine or tryptophan. D genes are given only for firm matches. A row's size may be missing; if present it is once, few, many or a size class.

J gene: TRBJ2-5
clone size: few
V gene: TRBV6-5
D gene: NA
CDR3 DNA: TGTGCCAGCAGCCACGAAAGGGGGGAGACCCAGTACTTC
CDR3 protein: CASSHERGETQYF

J gene: TRBJ2-7
clone size: NA
V gene: TRBV7-2
D gene: TRBD2
CDR3 DNA: TGTGCCAGCAGCTTAGCCCAGGGGCAGGAGACTAGCGGGAGGTCCTCCTACGAGCAGTACTTC
CDR3 protein: CASSLAQGQETSGRSSYEQYF

J gene: TRBJ2-1
clone size: NA
V gene: TRBV27
D gene: TRBD1
CDR3 DNA: TGTGCCAGCAGTTCCCCTCAGGGGGCCCCGTCCTACAATGAGCAGTTCTTC
CDR3 protein: CASSSPQGAPSYNEQFF

J gene: TRBJ1-5
clone size: once
V gene: TRBV19
D gene: TRBD1
CDR3 DNA: TGTGCCAGTAGTCTGGACAGGATGGGCAATCAGCCCCAGCATTTT
CDR3 protein: CASSLDRMGNQPQHF

J gene: TRBJ1-1
clone size: once
V gene: TRBV2
D gene: NA
CDR3 DNA: TGTGCCAGCAGTGAAGAATCGGGGGTCAACACTGAAGCTTTCTTT
CDR3 protein: CASSEESGVNTEAFF

J gene: TRBJ2-5
clone size: NA
V gene: TRBV18
D gene: TRBD1
CDR3 DNA: TGTGCCAGCTCACCACTCGGGACAGGGGGCGCAGAGACCCAGTACTTC
CDR3 protein: CASSPLGTGGAETQYF

J gene: TRBJ2-7
clone size: NA
V gene: TRBV18
D gene: NA
CDR3 DNA: TGTGCCAGCTCACCGAGTTCGGCCTACGAGCAGTACTTC
CDR3 protein: CASSPSSAYEQYF

J gene: TRBJ2-3
clone size: NA
V gene: TRBV4-3
D gene: NA
CDR3 DNA: TGCGCCAGCAGCCAAGACTACTCTCCGGGGTTTTGGACAGATACGCAGTATTTT
CDR3 protein: CASSQDYSPGFWTDTQYF

J gene: TRBJ1-5
clone size: NA
V gene: TRBV5-1
D gene: NA
CDR3 DNA: TGCGCCAGCAGCCCTGGACATACTAATCAGCCCCAGCATTTT
CDR3 protein: CASSPGHTNQPQHF

J gene: TRBJ2-2
clone size: NA
V gene: TRBV7-2
D gene: NA
CDR3 DNA: TGTGCCAGCAGTTCAAAAATCCGGGAGCTGTTTTTT
CDR3 protein: CASSSKIRELFF

J gene: TRBJ2-1
clone size: NA
V gene: TRBV5-4
D gene: NA
CDR3 DNA: TGTGCCAGCAGCTTGGCCCACAGTTACAATGAGCAGTTCTTC
CDR3 protein: CASSLAHSYNEQFF

J gene: TRBJ2-3
clone size: NA
V gene: TRBV27
D gene: TRBD2
CDR3 DNA: TGTGCCAGCAGTTTCTTTCTAGCGGGGGGTAGAGATACGCAGTATTTT
CDR3 protein: CASSFFLAGGRDTQYF

J gene: TRBJ1-4
clone size: NA
V gene: TRBV4-1
D gene: TRBD1
CDR3 DNA: TGCGCCAGCAGCCTAGAGGGGGCGTCTAATGAAAAACTGTTTTTT
CDR3 protein: CASSLEGASNEKLFF